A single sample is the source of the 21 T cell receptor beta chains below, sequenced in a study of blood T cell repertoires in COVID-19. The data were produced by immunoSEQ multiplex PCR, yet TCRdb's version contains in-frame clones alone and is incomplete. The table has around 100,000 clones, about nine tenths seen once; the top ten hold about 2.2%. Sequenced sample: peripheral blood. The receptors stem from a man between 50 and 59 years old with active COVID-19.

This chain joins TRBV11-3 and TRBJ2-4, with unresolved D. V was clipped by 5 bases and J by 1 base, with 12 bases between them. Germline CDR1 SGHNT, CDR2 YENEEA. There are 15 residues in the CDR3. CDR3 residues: CASSQPVSAKNIQYF. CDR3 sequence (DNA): TGTGCCAGCAGCCAACCTGTGAGCGCCAAAAACATTCAGTACTTC.

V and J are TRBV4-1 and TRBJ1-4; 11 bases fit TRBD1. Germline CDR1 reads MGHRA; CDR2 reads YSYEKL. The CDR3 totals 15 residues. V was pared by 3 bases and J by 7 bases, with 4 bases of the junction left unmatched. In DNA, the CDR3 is TGCGCCAGCAGCCATGCCGGGACAGGGGGTGAAAAACTGTTTTTT. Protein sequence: CASSHAGTGGEKLFF.

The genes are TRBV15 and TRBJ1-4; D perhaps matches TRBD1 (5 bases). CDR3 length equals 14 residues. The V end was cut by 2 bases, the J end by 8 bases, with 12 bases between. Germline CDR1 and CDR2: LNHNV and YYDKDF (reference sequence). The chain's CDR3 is CATSRWGGEEKLFF. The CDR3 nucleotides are TGTGCCACCAGCAGATGGGGGGGAGAAGAAAAACTGTTTTTT.

The CDR3 coding sequence is TGTGCCAGTAGTATAGCGGGGGAACAGTATTTT. Protein sequence: CASSIAGEQYF. This chain links TRBV19 with TRBJ2-3; TRBD2 might be the D (6 bases). Germline V gene lookup returns CDR1 LNHDA and CDR2 SQIVND (reference sequence). V was clipped by 1 base and J by 12 bases, with 8 bases between them. The CDR3 is made up of 11 amino acids.

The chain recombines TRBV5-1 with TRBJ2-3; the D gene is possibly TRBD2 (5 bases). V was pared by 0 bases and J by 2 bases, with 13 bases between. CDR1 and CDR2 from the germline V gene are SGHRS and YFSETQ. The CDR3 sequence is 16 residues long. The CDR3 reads CASSLGRYSFTDTQYF. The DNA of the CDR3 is TGCGCCAGCAGCTTGGGGAGGTACAGTTTCACAGATACGCAGTATTTT.

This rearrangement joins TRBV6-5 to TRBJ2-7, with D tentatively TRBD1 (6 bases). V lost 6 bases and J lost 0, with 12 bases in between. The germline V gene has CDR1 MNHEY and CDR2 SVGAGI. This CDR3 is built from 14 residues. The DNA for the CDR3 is TGTGCCAGCAGCCGGGACACAAGCTCCTACGAGCAGTACTTC. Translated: CASSRDTSSYEQYF.

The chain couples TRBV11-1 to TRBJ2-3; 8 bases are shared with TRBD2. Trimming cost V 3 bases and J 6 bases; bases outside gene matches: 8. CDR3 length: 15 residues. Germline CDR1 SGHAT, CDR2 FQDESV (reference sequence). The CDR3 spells CASSLVSGVTDTQYF. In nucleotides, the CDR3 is TGTGCCAGCAGCTTGGTTAGCGGGGTCACGGATACGCAGTATTTT. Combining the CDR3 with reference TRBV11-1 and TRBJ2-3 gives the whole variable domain EAEVAQSPRYKITEKSQAVAFWCDPISGHATLYWYRQILGQGPELLVQFQDESVVDDSQLPKDRFSAERLKGVDSTLKIQPAELGDSAMYLCASSLVSGVTDTQYFGPGTRLTVL.

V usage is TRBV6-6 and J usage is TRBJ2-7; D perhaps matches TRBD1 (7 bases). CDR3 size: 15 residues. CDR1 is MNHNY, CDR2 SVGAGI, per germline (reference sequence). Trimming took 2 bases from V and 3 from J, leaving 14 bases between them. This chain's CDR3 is CASSYGRDRLYEQYF. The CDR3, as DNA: TGTGCCAGCAGTTACGGGCGGGACAGACTCTACGAGCAGTACTTC.

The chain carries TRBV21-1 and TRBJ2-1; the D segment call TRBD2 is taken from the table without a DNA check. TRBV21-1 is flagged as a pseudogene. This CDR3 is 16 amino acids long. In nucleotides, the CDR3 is TGTGCCAGCATAGGACTAGCGGGAGCCTCCTACAATGAGCAGTTCTTC. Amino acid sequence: CASIGLAGASYNEQFF.

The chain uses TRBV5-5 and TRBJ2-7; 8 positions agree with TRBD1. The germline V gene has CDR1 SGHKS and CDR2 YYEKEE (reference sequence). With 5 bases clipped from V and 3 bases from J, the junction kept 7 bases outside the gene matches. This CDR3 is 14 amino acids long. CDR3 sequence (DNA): TGTGCCAGCAGGCGACAGGGGCGGATCTACGAGCAGTACGTC. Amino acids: CASRRQGRIYEQYV.

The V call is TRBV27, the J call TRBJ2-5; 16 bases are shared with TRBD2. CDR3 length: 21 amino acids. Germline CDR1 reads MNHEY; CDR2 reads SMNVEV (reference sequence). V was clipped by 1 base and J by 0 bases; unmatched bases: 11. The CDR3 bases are TGTGCCAGCAGTTTATTCCCGGGACTAGCGGGGGGGCATTTTAACCAAGAGACCCAGTACTTC. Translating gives CASSLFPGLAGGHFNQETQYF.

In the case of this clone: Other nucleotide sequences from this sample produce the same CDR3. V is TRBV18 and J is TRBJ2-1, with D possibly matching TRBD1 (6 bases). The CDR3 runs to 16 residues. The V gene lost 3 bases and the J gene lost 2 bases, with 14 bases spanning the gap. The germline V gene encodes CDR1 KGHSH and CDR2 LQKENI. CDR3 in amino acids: CASSPPSRGTYNEQFF. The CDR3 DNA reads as TGTGCCAGCTCACCGCCGTCCAGGGGAACCTACAATGAGCAGTTCTTC.

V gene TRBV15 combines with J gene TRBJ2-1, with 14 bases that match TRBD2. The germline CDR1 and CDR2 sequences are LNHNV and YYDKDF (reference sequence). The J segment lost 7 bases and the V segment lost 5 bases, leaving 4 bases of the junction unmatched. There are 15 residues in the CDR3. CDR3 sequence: CATSLRTSGRNEQFF. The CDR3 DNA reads TGTGCCACCAGCCTTAGGACTAGCGGGAGGAATGAGCAGTTCTTC.

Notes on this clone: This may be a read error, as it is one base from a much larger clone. This CDR3 reads CASNMTRVSNQPQHF. For the CDR3, the DNA is TGTGCCAGTAATATGACCAGGGTTAGCAATCAGCCCCAGCATTTT. The genes are TRBV19 and TRBJ1-5; TRBD1 might be the D (5 bases). The CDR3 loop spans 15 amino acids. The ends were cut back, 7 bases at V and 0 bases at J, with 13 bases in the middle. Germline loops: CDR1 LNHDA, CDR2 SQIVND (reference sequence).

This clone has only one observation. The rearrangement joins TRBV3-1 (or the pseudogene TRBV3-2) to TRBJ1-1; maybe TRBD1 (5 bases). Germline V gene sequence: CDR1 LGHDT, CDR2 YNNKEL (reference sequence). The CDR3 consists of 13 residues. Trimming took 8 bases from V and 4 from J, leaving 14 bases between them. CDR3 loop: CASREPGTTEAFF. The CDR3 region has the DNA TGTGCCAGCCGGGAGCCAGGGACCACTGAAGCTTTCTTT.

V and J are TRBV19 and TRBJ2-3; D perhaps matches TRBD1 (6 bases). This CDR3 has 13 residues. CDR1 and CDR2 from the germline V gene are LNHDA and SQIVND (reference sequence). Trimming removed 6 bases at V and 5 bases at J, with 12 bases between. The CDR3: CASRTHREDTQYF. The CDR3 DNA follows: TGTGCCAGTAGGACTCACAGGGAAGATACGCAGTATTTT.

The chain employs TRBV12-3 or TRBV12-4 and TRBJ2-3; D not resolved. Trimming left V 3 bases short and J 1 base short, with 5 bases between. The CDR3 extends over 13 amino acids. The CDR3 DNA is TGTGCCAGCAGTTTGAGGCGCACAGATACGCAGTATTTT. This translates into CASSLRRTDTQYF.

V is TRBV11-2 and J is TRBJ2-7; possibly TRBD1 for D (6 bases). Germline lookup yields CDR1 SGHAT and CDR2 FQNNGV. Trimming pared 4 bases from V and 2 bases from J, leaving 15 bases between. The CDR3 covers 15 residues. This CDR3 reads CASSSPQDRPYEQYV. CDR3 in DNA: TGTGCCAGCAGCTCCCCGCAAGACAGGCCCTACGAGCAGTACGTC.

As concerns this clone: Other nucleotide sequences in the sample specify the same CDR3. CDR3 protein: CASSMRLAGGNNEQFF. DNA of the CDR3: TGTGCCAGCAGCATGAGACTAGCGGGAGGGAACAATGAGCAGTTCTTC. The rearrangement joins TRBV5-4 to TRBJ2-1; TRBD2 matches 14 bases. This CDR3 is built from 16 residues. V shed 4 bases and J 5 bases; nucleotides not matched to a gene: 5. Germline loops: CDR1 SGHNT, CDR2 YYREEE (reference sequence).

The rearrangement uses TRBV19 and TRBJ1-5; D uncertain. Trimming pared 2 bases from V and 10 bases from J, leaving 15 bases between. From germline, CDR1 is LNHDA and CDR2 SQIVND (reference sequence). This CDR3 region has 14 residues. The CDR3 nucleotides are TGTGCCAGTAGTATAAACCCAGTAAGTAATCCCCAGCATTTT. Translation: CASSINPVSNPQHF.

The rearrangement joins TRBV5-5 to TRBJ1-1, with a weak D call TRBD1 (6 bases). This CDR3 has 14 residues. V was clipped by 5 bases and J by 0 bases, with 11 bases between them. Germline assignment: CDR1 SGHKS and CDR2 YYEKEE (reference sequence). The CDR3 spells CASSLGGLNTEAFF. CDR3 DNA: TGTGCCAGCAGTCTAGGGGGTTTGAACACTGAAGCTTTCTTT.